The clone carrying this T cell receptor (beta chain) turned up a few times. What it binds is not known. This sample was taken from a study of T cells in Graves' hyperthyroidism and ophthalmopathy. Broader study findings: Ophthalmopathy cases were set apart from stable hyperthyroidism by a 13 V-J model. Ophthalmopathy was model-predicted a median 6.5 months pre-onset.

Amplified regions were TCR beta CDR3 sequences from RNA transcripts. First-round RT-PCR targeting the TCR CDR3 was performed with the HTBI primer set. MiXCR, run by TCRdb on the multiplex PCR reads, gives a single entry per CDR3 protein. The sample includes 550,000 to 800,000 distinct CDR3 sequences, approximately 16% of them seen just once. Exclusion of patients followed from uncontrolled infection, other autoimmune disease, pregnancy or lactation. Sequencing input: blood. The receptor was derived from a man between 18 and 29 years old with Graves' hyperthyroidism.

The CDR3 spells CSVRGGTGTYEQYF. The CDR3 nucleotides read TGCAGCGTTCGGGGAGGGACAGGCACCTACGAGCAGTACTTC. The chain links TRBV29-1 to TRBJ2-7, with D perhaps TRBD1 (8 bases). The V gene lost 5 bases and the J gene lost 2 bases, with 16 bases spanning the gap. CDR3 length: 14 residues. Per the germline V gene, CDR1 is SQVTM and CDR2 is ANQGSEA.